The 2 T cell receptor beta chains listed next were all sequenced from one sample in a study of T-cell reconstitution after alpha-beta-depleted transplantation in children. The TCRbeta library incorporated unique molecular identifiers. TCRdb itself ran the PCR reads through MiXCR, one entry per CDR3 protein. The sample has a few hundred thousand distinct CDR3 sequences; roughly 10% are singletons. This sample comprised PBMCs, obtained before TCRalphabeta/CD19-depleted stem cell transplant. The receptors shown here come from a child in the first two years of life with acute myeloid leukemia, due to receive a stem cell transplant.

In its sample, this clonotype was seen many times. The chain has TRBV20-1 and TRBJ2-5; 7 bases match TRBD2. The CDR3 totals 14 residues. J lost 3 bases, V lost 5 bases, and 9 bases had no gene match. CDR1 and CDR2 from the germline V gene are DFQATT and SNEGSKA (reference sequence). The CDR3 DNA reads TGCAGTGCTGGGCCAGGCGGGAGCAAAGAGACCCAGTACTTC. Translating it yields CSAGPGGSKETQYF.

This clonotype was found many times. The chain combines TRBV12-3 or TRBV12-4 with TRBJ2-3, with D unclear. The V end was cut by 3 bases, the J end by 6 bases, with 4 bases between. The CDR3 covers 11 residues. Here the CDR3 DNA reads TGTGCCAGCAGTTTTTTGGATACGCAGTATTTT. This gives the protein CASSFLDTQYF.